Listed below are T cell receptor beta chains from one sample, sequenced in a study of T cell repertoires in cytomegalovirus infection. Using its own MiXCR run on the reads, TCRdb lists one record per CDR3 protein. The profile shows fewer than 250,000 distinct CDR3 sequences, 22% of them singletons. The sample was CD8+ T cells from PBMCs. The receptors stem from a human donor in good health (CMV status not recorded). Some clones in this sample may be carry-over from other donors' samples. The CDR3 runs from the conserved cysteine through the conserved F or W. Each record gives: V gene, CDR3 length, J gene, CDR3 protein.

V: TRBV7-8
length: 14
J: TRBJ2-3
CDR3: CASSLMFITDTQYF

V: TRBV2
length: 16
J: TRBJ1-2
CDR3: CASSEEGTPSGYGYTF

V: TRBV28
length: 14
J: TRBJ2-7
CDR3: CASSKRLAPYEQYF

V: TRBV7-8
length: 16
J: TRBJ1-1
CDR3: CASSLAPGQTYTEAFF

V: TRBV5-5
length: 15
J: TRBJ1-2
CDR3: CASSLEGRSAYGYTF

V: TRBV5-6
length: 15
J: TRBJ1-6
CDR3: CASSYEGVFNSPLHF

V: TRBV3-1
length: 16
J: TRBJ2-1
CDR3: CASSPLGVKVDNEQFF

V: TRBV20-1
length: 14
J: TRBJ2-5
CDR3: CSAREVQGWETQYF

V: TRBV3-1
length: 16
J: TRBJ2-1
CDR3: CASSQELWGPGDEQFF

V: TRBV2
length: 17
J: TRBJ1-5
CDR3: CASSPGRRLLSNQPQHF

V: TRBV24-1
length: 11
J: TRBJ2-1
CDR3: CATSVLNEQFF

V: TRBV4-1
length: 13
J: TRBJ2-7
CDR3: CASSQGTGIEQYF

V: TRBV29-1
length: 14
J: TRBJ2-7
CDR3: CSVEGQGASNEQYF

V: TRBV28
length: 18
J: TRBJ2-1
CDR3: CASSPTVIGTPGENEQFF

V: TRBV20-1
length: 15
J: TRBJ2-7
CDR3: CSARSGEESSYEQYF

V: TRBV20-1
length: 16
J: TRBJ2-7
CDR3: CSARDDTGTGIYEQYF

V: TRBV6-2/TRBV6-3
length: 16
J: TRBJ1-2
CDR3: CASSYSQDRGDYGYTF

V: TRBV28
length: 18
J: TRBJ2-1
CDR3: CASSLNLPEQGGGNEQFF

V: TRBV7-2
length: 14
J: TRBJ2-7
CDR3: CASSLFGAAYEQYF

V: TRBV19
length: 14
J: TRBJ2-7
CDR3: CASSIPDREWEQYF

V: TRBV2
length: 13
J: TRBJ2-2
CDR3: CASSETGTGELFF

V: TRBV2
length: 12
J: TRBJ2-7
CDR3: CASVGGGYEQYF

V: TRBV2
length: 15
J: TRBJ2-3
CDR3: CASSGGSHLTDTQYF

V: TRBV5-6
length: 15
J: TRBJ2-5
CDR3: CASCFGWDLQETQYF

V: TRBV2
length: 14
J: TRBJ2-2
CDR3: CASPPGPNTGELFF

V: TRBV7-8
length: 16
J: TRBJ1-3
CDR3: CASSLAGTVLGNTIYF

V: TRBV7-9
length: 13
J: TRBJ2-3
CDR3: CASSHGGTDTQYF

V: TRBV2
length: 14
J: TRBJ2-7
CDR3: CASSAYRVSYEQYF

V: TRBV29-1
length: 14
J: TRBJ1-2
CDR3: CSVAGTDYNYGYTF

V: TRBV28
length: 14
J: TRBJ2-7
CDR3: CASTPRGVPYEQYF

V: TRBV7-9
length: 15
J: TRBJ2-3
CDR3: CASSTTSGERDTQYF

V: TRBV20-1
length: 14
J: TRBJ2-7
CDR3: CSARTSDRGYEQYF

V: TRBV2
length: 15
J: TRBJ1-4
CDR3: CASSRSLATNEKLFF

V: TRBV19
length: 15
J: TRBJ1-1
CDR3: CASSTLTGMNTEAFF

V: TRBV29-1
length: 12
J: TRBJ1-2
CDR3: CSVEVVERGYTF

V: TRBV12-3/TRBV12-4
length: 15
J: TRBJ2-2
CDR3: CASSLEPESTGELFF

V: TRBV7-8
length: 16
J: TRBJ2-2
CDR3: CASSQRARRNTGELFF

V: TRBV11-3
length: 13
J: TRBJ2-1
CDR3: CASSLTEYNEQFF

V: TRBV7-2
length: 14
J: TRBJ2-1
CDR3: CASSLSGANNEQFF

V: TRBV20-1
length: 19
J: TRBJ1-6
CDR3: CSARDQGGWEYPYNSPLHF

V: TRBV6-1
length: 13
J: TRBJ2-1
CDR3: CASSDSRYNEQFF

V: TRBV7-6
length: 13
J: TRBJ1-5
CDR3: CASSLGVFQPQHF